This T cell receptor (beta chain) was found in a study of cytotoxic CD8 clonotypes in ibrutinib-treated CLL. Study at large: The patient breakdown showed fewer than 12 relapsed/refractory and approximately 14 treatment-naive cases, with approximately 18 IGHV unmutated.

Study-level results: Timing of sampling differed between sustained-remission and progressing patients.

About this clone: Its antigen is as yet unknown.

Germline lookup yields CDR1 SNHLY and CDR2 FYNNEI. This CDR3 comprises 15 residues. The junction had 6 bases not matched to a gene; V was cut back by 5 bases and J by 2 bases. Sequencing sought depths of 1 in 200,000 to 1 in 1 million T cells. TCRdb's table, derived via immunoSEQ multiplex PCR, lists solely in-frame clones and lacks some. This sample has about 300,000 clones, with 65% to 85% found just once. The J gene is TRBJ2-1, the V gene TRBV2; the match to TRBD2 covers 7 bases. This sequence was found in a human donor with chronic lymphocytic leukemia. Sequencing used PBMCs, obtained at disease progression, from a patient treated with ibrutinib. The CDR3 DNA reads as TGTGCCAGCAGTCGCCGCGGGAGAACCTACAATGAGCAGTTCTTC. Amino acid sequence: CASSRRGRTYNEQFF.